This T cell receptor beta chain emerged from a study of T cell changes during pregnancy in multiple sclerosis. V lost 0 bases to trimming and J lost 9 bases, with 16 bases between them. This CDR3 region has 15 residues. Germline V CDR1 and CDR2: MGHRA, YSYEKL. Repertoires were generated with immunoSEQ multiplex PCR, while TCRdb's copy carries only in-frame clones and drops some. The sample lists about 77,000 clones, 93% occurring once. This clonotype originated in a female donor in good health, enrolled as a control in a pregnancy study. The chain recombines TRBV4-1 with TRBJ2-3; possibly TRBD2 for D (5 bases). The sample consisted of peripheral blood, taken after pregnancy. The CDR3 sequence: CASSQEGGLSGTQYF. DNA for the CDR3: TGCGCCAGCAGCCAAGAGGGCGGGCTCTCGGGGACGCAGTATTTT.